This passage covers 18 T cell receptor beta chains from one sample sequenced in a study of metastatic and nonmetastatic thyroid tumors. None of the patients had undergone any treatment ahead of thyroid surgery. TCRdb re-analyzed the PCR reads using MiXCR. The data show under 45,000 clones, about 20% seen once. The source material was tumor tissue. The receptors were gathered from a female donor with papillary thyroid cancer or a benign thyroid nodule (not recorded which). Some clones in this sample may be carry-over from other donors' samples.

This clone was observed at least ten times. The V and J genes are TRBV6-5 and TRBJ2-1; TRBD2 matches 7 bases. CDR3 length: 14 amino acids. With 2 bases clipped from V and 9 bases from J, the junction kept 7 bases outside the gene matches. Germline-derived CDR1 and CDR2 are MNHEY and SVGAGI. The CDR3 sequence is CASSYGAGVFEQFF. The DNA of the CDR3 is TGTGCCAGCAGTTACGGGGCGGGAGTATTTGAGCAGTTCTTC.

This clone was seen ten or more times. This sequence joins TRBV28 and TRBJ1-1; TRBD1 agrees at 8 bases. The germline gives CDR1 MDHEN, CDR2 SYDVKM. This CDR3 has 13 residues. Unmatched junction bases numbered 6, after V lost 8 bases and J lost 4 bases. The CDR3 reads CASGDRGFTEAFF. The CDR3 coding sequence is TGTGCCAGCGGCGACAGGGGATTCACTGAAGCTTTCTTT.

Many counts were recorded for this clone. DNA of the CDR3: TGCGCCAGCAGCTTGGACGGCAGCTCCTACAATGAGCAGTTCTTC. It specifies CASSLDGSSYNEQFF. This chain links TRBV5-1 with TRBJ2-1; D gene uncertain. The CDR3 has 15 amino acids. The V gene's germline CDR1 is SGHRS and CDR2 YFSETQ. With 0 bases removed from V and 0 bases from J, the gap between germline ends came to 7 bases.

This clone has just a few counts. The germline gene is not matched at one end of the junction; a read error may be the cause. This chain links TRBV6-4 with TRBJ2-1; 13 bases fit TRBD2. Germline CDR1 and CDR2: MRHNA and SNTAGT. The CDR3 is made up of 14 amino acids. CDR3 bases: TGTGTCAGCACGGGACTAGCGGGATCCAATGAGCAGTTCTTC. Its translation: CVSTGLAGSNEQFF.

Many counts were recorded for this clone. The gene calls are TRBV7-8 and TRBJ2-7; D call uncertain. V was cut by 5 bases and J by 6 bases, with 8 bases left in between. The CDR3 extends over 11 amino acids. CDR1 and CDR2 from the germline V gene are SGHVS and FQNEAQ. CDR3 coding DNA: TGTGCCAGCAGCCCCTCGAGCGAGCAGTACTTC. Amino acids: CASSPSSEQYF.

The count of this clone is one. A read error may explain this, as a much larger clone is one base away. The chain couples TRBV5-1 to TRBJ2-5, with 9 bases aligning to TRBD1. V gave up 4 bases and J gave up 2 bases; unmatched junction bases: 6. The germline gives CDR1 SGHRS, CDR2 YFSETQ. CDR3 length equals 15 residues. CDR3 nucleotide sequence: TGCGCCAGCAGCGGGACAGGGATAGGACAAGAGACCCAGTACTTC. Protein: CASSGTGIGQETQYF.

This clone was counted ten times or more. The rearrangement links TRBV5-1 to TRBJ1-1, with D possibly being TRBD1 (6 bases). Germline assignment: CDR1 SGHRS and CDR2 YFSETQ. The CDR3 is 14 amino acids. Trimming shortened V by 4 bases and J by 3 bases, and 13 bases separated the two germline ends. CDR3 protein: CASSTRTADTEAFF. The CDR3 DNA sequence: TGCGCCAGCAGCACCAGGACAGCCGACACTGAAGCTTTCTTT.

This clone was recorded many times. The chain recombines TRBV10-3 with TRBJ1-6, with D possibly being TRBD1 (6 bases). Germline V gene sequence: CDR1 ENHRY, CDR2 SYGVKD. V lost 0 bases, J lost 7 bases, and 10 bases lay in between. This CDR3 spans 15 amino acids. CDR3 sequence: CAISESKGGNSPLHF. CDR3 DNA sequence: TGTGCCATCAGTGAGTCCAAGGGGGGAAATTCACCCCTCCACTTT.

CDR3 in DNA: TGTGCCAGCAGCCTACAGGGTCAAGAGACCCAGTACTTC. Protein sequence: CASSLQGQETQYF. The rearrangement uses TRBV5-4 and TRBJ2-5, with D perhaps matching TRBD1 (6 bases). Germline CDR1 is SGHNT and CDR2 is YYREEE (reference sequence). The V and J ends lost 4 bases and 2 bases respectively, with 9 bases between them. CDR3 length equals 13 residues.

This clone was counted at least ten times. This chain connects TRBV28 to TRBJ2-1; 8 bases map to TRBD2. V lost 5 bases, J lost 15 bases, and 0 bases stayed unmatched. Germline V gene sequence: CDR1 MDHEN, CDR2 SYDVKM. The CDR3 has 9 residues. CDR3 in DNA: TGTGCCAGCAGTCGGGAGGGGTTCTTC. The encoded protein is CASSREGFF.

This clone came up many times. For the CDR3, the DNA is TGCGCCAGCTCGCCTGAGGGCAATCAGCCCCAGCATTTT. Translating gives CASSPEGNQPQHF. The chain links TRBV5-1 to TRBJ1-5, with D unresolved. CDR1 and CDR2 from the germline V gene are SGHRS and YFSETQ. V was pared by 7 bases and J by 2 bases, with 10 bases between. This CDR3 has 13 amino acids. Using reference TRBV5-1 and TRBJ1-5 for the parts outside the CDR3, the full variable domain is KAGVTQTPRYLIKTRGQQVTLSCSPISGHRSVSWYQQTPGQGLQFLFEYFSETQRNKGNFPGRFSGRQFSNSRSEMNVSTLELGDSALYLCASSPEGNQPQHFGDGTRLSIL.

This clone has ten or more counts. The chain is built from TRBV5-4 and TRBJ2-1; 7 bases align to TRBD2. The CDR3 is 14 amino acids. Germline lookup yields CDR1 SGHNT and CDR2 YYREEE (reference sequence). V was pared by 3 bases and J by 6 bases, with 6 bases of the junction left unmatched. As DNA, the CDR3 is TGTGCCAGCAGCTCCCGGGACTACAGCAATGAGCAGTTCTTC. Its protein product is CASSSRDYSNEQFF.

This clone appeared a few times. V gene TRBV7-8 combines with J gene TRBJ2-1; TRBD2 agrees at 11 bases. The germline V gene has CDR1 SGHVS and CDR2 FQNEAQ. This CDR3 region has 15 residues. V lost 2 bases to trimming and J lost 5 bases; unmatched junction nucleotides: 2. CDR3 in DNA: TGTGCCAGCAGCTTACTGACTAGCGGGAACAATGAGCAGTTCTTC. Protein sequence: CASSLLTSGNNEQFF.

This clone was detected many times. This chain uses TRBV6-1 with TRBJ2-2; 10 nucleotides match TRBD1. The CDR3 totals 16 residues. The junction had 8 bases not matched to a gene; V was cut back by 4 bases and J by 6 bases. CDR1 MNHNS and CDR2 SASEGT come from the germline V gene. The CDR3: CASSGTGGVMAGELFF. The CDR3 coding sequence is TGTGCCAGCAGTGGGACAGGGGGGGTTATGGCCGGGGAGCTGTTTTTT.

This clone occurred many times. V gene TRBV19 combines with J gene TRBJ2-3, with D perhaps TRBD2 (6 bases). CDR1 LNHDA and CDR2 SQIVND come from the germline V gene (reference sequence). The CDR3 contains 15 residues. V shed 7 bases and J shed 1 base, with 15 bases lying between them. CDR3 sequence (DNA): TGTGCCAGTAACTACGTCGGGAGTGGCACAGATACGCAGTATTTT. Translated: CASNYVGSGTDTQYF.

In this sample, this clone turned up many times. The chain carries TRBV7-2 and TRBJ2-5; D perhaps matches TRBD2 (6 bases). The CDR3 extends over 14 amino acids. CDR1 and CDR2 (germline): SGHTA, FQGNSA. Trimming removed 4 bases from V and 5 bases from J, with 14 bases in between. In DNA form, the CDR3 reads TGTGCCAGCAGCTCGGGAGTAGCGAGGGAGACCCAGTACTTC. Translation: CASSSGVARETQYF.

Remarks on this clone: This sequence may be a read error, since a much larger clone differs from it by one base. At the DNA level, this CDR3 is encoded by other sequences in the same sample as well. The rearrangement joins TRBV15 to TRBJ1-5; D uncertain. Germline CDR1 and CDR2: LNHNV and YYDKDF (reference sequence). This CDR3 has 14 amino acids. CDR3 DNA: TGTGCCACAAGCAGAGATTATAGCAATCAGCCCCAGCATTTT. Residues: CATSRDYSNQPQHF. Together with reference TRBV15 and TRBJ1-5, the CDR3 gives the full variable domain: DAMVIQNPRYQVTQFGKPVTLSCSQTLNHNVMYWYQQKSSQAPKLLFHYYDKDFNNEADTPDNFQSRRPNTSFCFLDIRSPGLGDTAMYLCATSRDYSNQPQHFGDGTRLSIL.

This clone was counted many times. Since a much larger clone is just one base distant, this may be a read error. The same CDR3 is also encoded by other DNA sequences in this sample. CDR3 bases: TGTGTCAGCAGCGCCTACTCGACCAGCTACAATGAGCAGTTCTTC. Translated, it gives CVSSAYSTSYNEQFF. V is TRBV9 and J is TRBJ2-1, with no clear D. This CDR3 region has 15 residues. Germline V lookup: CDR1 SGDLS, CDR2 YYNGEE.